The clone carrying this T cell receptor beta chain was detected a few times. Its matching antigen is unknown. In germline, CDR1 is LGHDT, CDR2 YNNKEL (reference sequence). V lost 4 bases and J lost 5, with 14 bases in between. The length of the CDR3 is 14 residues. The data originate from a study of vaccination effects on CD4 cells after COVID-19. Prior to sequencing, the ViraFEST assay stimulated PBMC with viral peptide pools, which expanded the antigen-specific CD4+ T cells. At the end of nine to ten days of culture, CD4+ T cells were isolated. All participants had two doses of either the BNT162b2 or mRNA-1273 vaccine. All vaccine recipients tested negative for nucleocapsid antibodies and had never contracted SARS-CoV-2 infection. Some 2.1 million PBMC per well received about 9.8 IU/ml IL-2 and 9.5 to 10 ug/ml peptides in culture. TCRdb's table, derived via immunoSEQ multiplex PCR, lists solely in-frame clones and lacks some. Altogether around 20,000 clones are present, 60% to 80% being singletons, with the ten largest covering more than 9%.

The sample here was CD4+ T cells from PBMCs cultured with HCoV-229E spike peptides, taken after COVID-19 vaccination. This chain links TRBV3-1 (or the pseudogene TRBV3-2) with TRBJ1-1; D gene ambiguous. The sequence was collected from a human donor who received a COVID-19 vaccine. The CDR3 sequence is CASSPSVKKTEAFF. The CDR3 DNA is TGTGCCAGCAGCCCCAGTGTCAAGAAGACTGAAGCTTTCTTT.